Below, 20 T cell receptor beta chains from the same sample are listed, as sequenced in a study of T cells in Graves' hyperthyroidism and ophthalmopathy. The CDR3 regions of TCR beta were amplified from RNA transcripts. First-round RT-PCR targeting the TCR CDR3 was performed with the HTBI primer set. TCRdb called the multiplex PCR reads again in MiXCR, with one record for every CDR3 protein. The table has 360,000 or so distinct CDR3 sequences, approximately 18% seen once. The sequencing sample was made of blood. These receptor sequences come from a woman between 40 and 50 years old with Graves' ophthalmopathy.

This clonotype was found a few times. The chain couples TRBV25-1 to TRBJ2-7, with D perhaps matching TRBD2 (6 bases). This CDR3 is 13 amino acids long. Per the germline V gene, CDR1 is MGHDK and CDR2 is SYGVNS. The germline V and J ends were trimmed by 9 bases and 2 bases, with 14 bases remaining between them. CDR3 nucleotides: TGTGCCAGTATAGCGGCTTCGACCTACGAGCAGTACTTC. Its translation: CASIAASTYEQYF.

This clonotype was observed at least ten times. The V gene is TRBV6-1, the J gene TRBJ1-2; D is uncertain. Germline loops: CDR1 MNHNS, CDR2 SASEGT. V shed 8 bases and J shed 5 bases, with 18 bases lying between them. This CDR3 has 14 residues. The CDR3 coding sequence is TGTGCCAGCGGGAGGAATGAGGGCCTATATGGCTACACCTTC. Translation: CASGRNEGLYGYTF.

This clonotype was picked up many times. One base away lies a much larger clone, so this may be a sequencing read error. J is TRBJ1-1 and V is TRBV6-5; D remains unclear. This CDR3 spans 11 amino acids. Germline-derived CDR1 and CDR2 are MNHEY and SVGAGI. This CDR3 is CASSYASEASF. The CDR3 bases are TGTGCCAGCAGTTACGCATCTGAAGCTTCCTTT.

The gene calls are TRBV6-5 and TRBJ2-6; D is undetermined. The germline V gene has CDR1 MNHEY and CDR2 SVGAGI. This CDR3 comprises 14 residues. Trimming left V 2 bases short and J 4 bases short, with 6 bases between. The CDR3 sequence: CASSYPTGANVLTF. The DNA for the CDR3 is TGTGCCAGCAGTTACCCGACAGGGGCCAACGTCCTGACTTTC.

This clonotype showed up many times. The V gene is TRBV5-1, the J gene TRBJ2-3; possible D gene TRBD1, 6 bases. This CDR3 has 15 residues. CDR1 and CDR2 from the germline V gene are SGHRS and YFSETQ. V shed 4 bases and J shed 1 base, with 13 bases lying between them. This CDR3 reads CASSPEGQRTDTQYF. CDR3 in DNA: TGCGCCAGCAGCCCGGAAGGACAGCGCACAGATACGCAGTATTTT.

This clonotype was observed at least ten times. The chain uses TRBV19 and TRBJ2-7; TRBD1 aligns across 11 bases. Trimming took 7 bases from V and 4 from J; bases not matched to a gene: 6. The CDR3 consists of 14 residues. CDR1 is LNHDA and CDR2 is SQIVND in the germline V gene (reference sequence). The CDR3 protein is CASTSGTGGYEQYF. CDR3 bases: TGTGCCAGTACCTCCGGGACAGGGGGTTACGAGCAGTACTTC. Full variable domain (remainder filled in from reference TRBV19 and TRBJ2-7): DGGITQSPKYLFRKEGQNVTLSCEQNLNHDAMYWYRQDPGQGLRLIYYSQIVNDFQKGDIAEGYSVSREKKESFPLTVTSAQKNPTAFYLCASTSGTGGYEQYFGPGTRLTVT.

The V and J genes are TRBV20-1 and TRBJ2-7; 9 nucleotides align to TRBD1. V trimming: 3 bases; J trimming: 5 bases; junction bases outside the gene matches: 14. The length of the CDR3 is 16 residues. The V gene's germline CDR1 is DFQATT and CDR2 SNEGSKA (reference sequence). In DNA, the CDR3 is TGCAGTGCTAGGTATTATCAGACAGGGGGTCTCCACGAGCAGTACTTC. Residues: CSARYYQTGGLHEQYF.

The V gene is TRBV3-1, the J gene TRBJ1-6; D is unclear. V lost 11 bases and J 5 bases, leaving 16 bases between the germline ends. The CDR3 runs to 14 residues. Per the germline V gene, CDR1 is LGHDT and CDR2 is YNNKEL (reference sequence). In nucleotides, the CDR3 is TGTGCCGCGGGCAAGAATTACGATAATTCACCCCTCCACTTT. Protein product: CAAGKNYDNSPLHF.

This clonotype was recorded at least ten times. An end of the junction differs from the germline gene, which may be a read error. The chain recombines TRBV27 with TRBJ1-1; 7 bases are a match to TRBD1. This CDR3 is 16 amino acids long. Looked up from germline, CDR1 is MNHEY and CDR2 is SMNVEV (reference sequence). CDR3 sequence: CASSLSPGQLPVGASF. As DNA, the CDR3 is TGTGCCAGCAGTTTATCGCCGGGACAGCTCCCGGTTGGAGCTTCCTTT.

This clonotype was detected only a few times. This sequence joins TRBV6-1 and TRBJ1-2, with D possibly being TRBD1 (5 bases). Trimming stripped 6 bases from V and 4 bases from J, with 21 bases between. The CDR3 covers 16 residues. Germline V gives CDR1 MNHNS, CDR2 SASEGT. The CDR3 protein is CASRVEGAWGFYGYTF. As DNA, the CDR3 is TGTGCCAGCAGGGTCGAGGGAGCTTGGGGCTTCTATGGCTACACCTTC.

This clonotype appeared many times. The chain joins TRBV28 to TRBJ2-5; 10 nucleotides match TRBD2. With V trimmed by 6 bases and J by 5 bases, 6 bases remained unmatched. Looked up from germline, CDR1 is MDHEN and CDR2 is SYDVKM. CDR3 length: 14 amino acids. The chain's CDR3 is CASSSGGARETQYF. The DNA for the CDR3 is TGTGCCAGCAGCAGCGGGGGGGCTCGGGAGACCCAGTACTTC.

The sample holds many counts of this clonotype. The chain recombines TRBV3-1 with TRBJ1-1; D ambiguous. Per germline, CDR1 LGHDT and CDR2 YNNKEL (reference sequence). CDR3 size: 14 residues. Between the trimmed V and J ends, which lost 0 bases and 4 bases, there was a span of 9 bases. CDR3 DNA: TGTGCCAGCAGCCAAGACCGCTCGGGCACTGAAGCTTTCTTT. This codes for CASSQDRSGTEAFF.

This clonotype was detected ten times or more. This sequence joins TRBV6-5 and TRBJ1-1; TRBD1 agrees at 8 bases. The germline CDR1 and CDR2 sequences are MNHEY and SVGAGI. V lost 2 bases, J lost 0 bases, and 5 bases stayed unmatched. The CDR3 has 16 amino acids. CDR3 DNA: TGTGCCAGCAGTTACCCCCAGGACAGGGTGAACACTGAAGCTTTCTTT. As protein: CASSYPQDRVNTEAFF.

With regard to this clonotype: A much bigger clone sits one base away, suggesting this may be a read error. V usage is TRBV7-2 and J usage is TRBJ2-2; perhaps TRBD2 as D (6 bases). The germline CDR1 and CDR2 sequences are SGHTA and FQGNSA. The length of the CDR3 is 15 residues. CDR3 residues: CVSSLKPGLAGELFF. The CDR3 DNA reads as TGTGTCAGCAGCTTAAAACCGGGACTGGCCGGGGAGCTGTTTTTT.

This clonotype was detected only a few times. The rearrangement joins TRBV7-2 to TRBJ2-7, with D unclear. From germline, CDR1 is SGHTA and CDR2 FQGNSA. This CDR3 has 14 residues. Between the trimmed V and J ends, which lost 1 base and 6 bases, there was a span of 13 bases. For the CDR3, the DNA is TGTGCCAGCAGCTTAGTTGGTAGGGCAGGCGAGCAGTACTTC. Its translation is CASSLVGRAGEQYF.

This clonotype was recorded many times. The V gene is TRBV11-2, the J gene TRBJ1-3; tentatively, D is TRBD1 (5 bases). The CDR3 has 16 residues. Looked up from germline, CDR1 is SGHAT and CDR2 is FQNNGV. Trimming removed 7 bases from V and 2 bases from J, with 18 bases in between. CDR3 coding DNA: TGTGCCAGCACCCCCCTGGGGAGGGGAACTGGAAACACCATATATTTT. This sequence encodes CASTPLGRGTGNTIYF.

This clonotype has at least ten counts. This chain connects TRBV11-2 to TRBJ1-1; D remains unclear. From germline, CDR1 is SGHAT and CDR2 FQNNGV. The CDR3 sequence is 15 residues long. Trimming took 0 bases from V and 1 from J, leaving 9 bases between them. The CDR3 loop reads CASSLDWRENTEAFF. CDR3 DNA sequence: TGTGCCAGCAGCTTAGATTGGCGAGAGAACACTGAAGCTTTCTTT.

This clonotype appeared many times. This CDR3 reads CASSYGSNNQPQHF. The CDR3 DNA reads as TGTGCCAGCAGTTACGGGAGTAACAATCAGCCCCAGCATTTT. The V gene is TRBV6-2 or TRBV6-3, the J gene TRBJ1-5; no reliable D call. Germline-derived CDR1 and CDR2 are MNHEY and SVGEGT. This CDR3 is built from 14 residues. Between the trimmed V and J ends, which lost 2 bases and 3 bases, there was a span of 8 bases.

The table lists this clonotype with many counts. This CDR3 is CASSMRGNGYTF. As DNA, the CDR3 is TGTGCCAGTAGTATGCGGGGCAATGGCTACACCTTC. The V call is TRBV19, the J call TRBJ1-2; TRBD1 might be the D (5 bases). The CDR3 has 12 amino acids. Per the germline V gene, CDR1 is LNHDA and CDR2 is SQIVND (reference sequence). Trimming stripped 3 bases from V and 6 bases from J, with 8 bases between.

This clonotype was counted a few times. A read error may be the cause here, since a much bigger clone is one base away. This chain connects TRBV12-3 or TRBV12-4 to TRBJ2-7; D is unresolved. CDR3 length equals 11 residues. The CDR3 sequence is CASSTKQKQSF. In DNA, the CDR3 is TGTGCCAGCAGTACGAAACAGAAGCAGTCCTTC.